This section outlines one T cell receptor (beta chain) sequence together with its context. Assay: immunoSEQ multiplex PCR; the TCRdb copy retains only in-frame clones and omits some. The data show around 84,000 clones, with 84% seen just once and 11% held by the top ten. The data originate from a study of control samples from healthy donors and cancer patients. The CDR3 spans 14 residues. The germline CDR1 and CDR2 sequences are LNHDA and SQIVND (reference sequence). Trimming left V 3 bases short and J 2 bases short, with 8 bases between. The sequencing input was PBMCs. This clonotype originated in a man between 60 and 75 years old with head and neck cancer. The V call is TRBV19, the J call TRBJ2-1; D uncertain. CDR3 DNA sequence: TGTGCCAGTAGTATGGGTGTACCCTACAATGAGCAGTTCTTC. Translating gives CASSMGVPYNEQFF.